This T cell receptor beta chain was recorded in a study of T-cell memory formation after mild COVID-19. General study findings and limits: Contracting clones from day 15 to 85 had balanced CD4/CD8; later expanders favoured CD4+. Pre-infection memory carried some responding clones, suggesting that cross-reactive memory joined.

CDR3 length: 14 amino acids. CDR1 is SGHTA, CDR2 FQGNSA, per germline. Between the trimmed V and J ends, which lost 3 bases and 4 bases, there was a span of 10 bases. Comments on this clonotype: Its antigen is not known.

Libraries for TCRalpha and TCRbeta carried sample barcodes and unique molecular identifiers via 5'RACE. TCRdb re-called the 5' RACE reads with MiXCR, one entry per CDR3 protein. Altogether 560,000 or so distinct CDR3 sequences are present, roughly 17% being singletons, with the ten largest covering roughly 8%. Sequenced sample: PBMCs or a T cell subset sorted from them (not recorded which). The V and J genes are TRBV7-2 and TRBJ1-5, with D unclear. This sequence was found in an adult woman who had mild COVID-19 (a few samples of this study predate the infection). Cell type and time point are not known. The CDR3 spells CASSFSGDNQPQHF. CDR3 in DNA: TGTGCCAGCAGCTTCTCCGGCGATAATCAGCCCCAGCATTTT.